Listed here are 10 T cell receptor beta chains from one sample, sequenced in a study of blood T cell repertoires in COVID-19. Clones were read by immunoSEQ multiplex PCR, and TCRdb kept only the in-frame ones, dropping some. This sample has 150,000 or so clones, with roughly nine tenths found just once. The sequenced sample was peripheral blood. These TCRs come from a man aged 45-60 years with acute or convalescent COVID-19.

This clone occurred a few times. The chain links TRBV4-1 to TRBJ2-5; 13 bases fit TRBD2. The V gene end was trimmed by 5 bases and the J gene end by 5 bases; junction bases not matched to a gene: 8. This CDR3 has 16 residues. Germline assignment: CDR1 MGHRA and CDR2 YSYEKL. The CDR3 sequence: CASSNRLAGGLETQYF. In DNA form, the CDR3 reads TGCGCCAGCAGCAACCGACTAGCGGGGGGCCTGGAGACCCAGTACTTC.

The chain joins TRBV3-1 (or the pseudogene TRBV3-2) to TRBJ2-1; TRBD2 aligns across 7 bases. J gave up 0 bases and V 4 bases, and 0 bases lay outside the gene matches. Germline V gene data show CDR1 as LGHDT and CDR2 as YNNKEL (reference sequence). CDR3 length: 14 amino acids. DNA of the CDR3: TGTGCCAGCAGCCTAGCGGGCTCCTACAATGAGCAGTTCTTC. This translates into CASSLAGSYNEQFF.

This clone has just one count. J is TRBJ2-7 and V is TRBV15, with D hard to call. The germline CDR1 and CDR2 sequences are LNHNV and YYDKDF (reference sequence). The CDR3 has 13 amino acids. V shed 6 bases and J shed 2 bases, with 11 bases lying between them. The CDR3 is CATRPTEAYEQYF. The CDR3 DNA sequence: TGTGCCACCAGACCGACTGAAGCCTACGAGCAGTACTTC.

V gene TRBV6-5 combines with J gene TRBJ1-1; D may be TRBD1 (5 bases). CDR1 MNHEY and CDR2 SVGAGI come from the germline V gene. The CDR3 extends over 14 amino acids. Deletions cut 6 bases from V and 6 bases from J, with 17 bases between. The CDR3 spells CASRTTGEWAEAFF. CDR3 DNA: TGTGCCAGCAGAACCACAGGTGAGTGGGCTGAAGCTTTCTTT.

The V call is TRBV3-1 (or the pseudogene TRBV3-2), the J call TRBJ1-2, with D unresolved. CDR3 size: 11 residues. V lost 5 bases, J lost 4 bases, and 5 bases lay in between. Germline V gene sequence: CDR1 LGHDT, CDR2 YNNKEL (reference sequence). In DNA form, the CDR3 reads TGTGCCAGCAGCTTTCGCTATGGCTACACCTTC. It is translated as CASSFRYGYTF.

The chain is built from TRBV4-3 and TRBJ2-4; 9 bases match TRBD1. From germline, CDR1 is LGHNA and CDR2 YSLEER. V was clipped by 1 base and J by 0 bases; unmatched bases: 4. The CDR3 sequence is 17 residues long. In nucleotides, the CDR3 is TGCGCCAGCAGCCAAGGGGGGACAGGGTCAGCCAAAAACATTCAGTACTTC. This gives the protein CASSQGGTGSAKNIQYF.

V usage is TRBV30 and J usage is TRBJ1-5; D might be TRBD1 (6 bases). Trimming stripped 5 bases from V and 7 bases from J, with 15 bases between. Per germline, CDR1 GTSNPN and CDR2 SVGIG (reference sequence). This CDR3 spans 13 amino acids. The CDR3 coding sequence is TGTGCCTGGGGAACAGGGTCTAAGCAGCCCCAGCATTTT. Translating it yields CAWGTGSKQPQHF.

The chain's CDR3 is CASSRRTGNTEAFF. CDR3 coding DNA: TGTGCCAGCAGCAGAAGGACAGGAAACACTGAAGCTTTCTTT. The chain links TRBV7-9 to TRBJ1-1, with 7 nucleotides matching TRBD1. Germline-derived CDR1 and CDR2 are SEHNR and FQNEAQ (reference sequence). The CDR3 contains 14 residues. Trimming at V came to 5 bases and at J to 2 bases, leaving 5 bases not matched to a gene.

J is TRBJ2-1 and V is TRBV6-5, with D maybe TRBD2 (5 bases). The germline CDR1 and CDR2 sequences are MNHEY and SVGAGI. V was trimmed by 6 bases and J by 5 bases, leaving 11 bases between them. The CDR3 spans 13 residues. The CDR3 sequence: CASRGRPNNEQFF. CDR3 coding DNA: TGTGCCAGCAGGGGGAGACCGAACAATGAGCAGTTCTTC.

This clone was recorded once. The genes are TRBV9 and TRBJ2-3, with a weak D call TRBD1 (6 bases). Between the trimmed V and J ends, which lost 0 bases and 1 base, there was a span of 9 bases. This CDR3 comprises 15 residues. Germline CDR1 SGDLS, CDR2 YYNGEE. The DNA for the CDR3 is TGTGCCAGCAGCGTAGAGGGGGACCGCACAGATACGCAGTATTTT. This translates into CASSVEGDRTDTQYF.